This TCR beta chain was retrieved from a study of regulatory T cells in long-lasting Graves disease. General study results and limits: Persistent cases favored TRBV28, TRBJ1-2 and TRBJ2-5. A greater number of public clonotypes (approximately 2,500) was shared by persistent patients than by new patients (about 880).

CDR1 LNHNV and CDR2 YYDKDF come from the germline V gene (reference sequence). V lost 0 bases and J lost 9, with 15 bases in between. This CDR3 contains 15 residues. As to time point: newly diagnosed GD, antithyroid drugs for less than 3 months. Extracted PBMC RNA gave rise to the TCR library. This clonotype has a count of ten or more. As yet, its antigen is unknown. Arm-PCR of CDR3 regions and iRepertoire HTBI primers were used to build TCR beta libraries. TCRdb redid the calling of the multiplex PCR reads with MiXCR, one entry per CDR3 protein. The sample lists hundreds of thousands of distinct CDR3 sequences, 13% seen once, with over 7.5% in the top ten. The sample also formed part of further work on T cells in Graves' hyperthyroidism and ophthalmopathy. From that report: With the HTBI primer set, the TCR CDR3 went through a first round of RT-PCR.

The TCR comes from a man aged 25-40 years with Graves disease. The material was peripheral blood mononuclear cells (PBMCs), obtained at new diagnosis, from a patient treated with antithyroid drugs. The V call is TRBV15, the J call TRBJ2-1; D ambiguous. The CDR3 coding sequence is TGTGCCACCAGCAGAGATTCGGAACTCCGTATTGAGCAGTTCTTC. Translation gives CATSRDSELRIEQFF.